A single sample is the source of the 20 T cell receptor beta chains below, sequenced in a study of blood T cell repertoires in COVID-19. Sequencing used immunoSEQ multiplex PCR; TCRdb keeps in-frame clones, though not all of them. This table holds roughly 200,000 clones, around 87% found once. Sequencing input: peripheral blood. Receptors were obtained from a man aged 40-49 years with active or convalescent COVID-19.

In DNA, the CDR3 is TGTGCCAGCAGCGTCCAGTTTACTGAGCAGTTCTTC. Translated: CASSVQFTEQFF. This chain connects TRBV9 to TRBJ2-1; D is unclear. Germline V gene data show CDR1 as SGDLS and CDR2 as YYNGEE. This CDR3 is 12 amino acids long. The ends were cut back, 2 bases at V and 9 bases at J, with 9 bases in the middle.

The CDR3 sequence is CASSVSGDGELFF. The DNA for the CDR3 is TGTGCCAGCAGTGTCTCGGGCGACGGGGAGCTGTTTTTT. The rearrangement joins TRBV6-4 to TRBJ2-2, with D unresolved. V was cut by 4 bases and J by 7 bases, with 10 bases left in between. From germline, CDR1 is MRHNA and CDR2 SNTAGT. This CDR3 is 13 amino acids long.

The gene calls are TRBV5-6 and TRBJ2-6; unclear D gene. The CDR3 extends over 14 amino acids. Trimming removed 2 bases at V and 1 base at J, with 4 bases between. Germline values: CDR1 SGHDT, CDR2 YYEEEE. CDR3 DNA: TGTGCCAGCAGCTTTAATTCTGGGGCCAACGTCCTGACTTTC. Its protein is CASSFNSGANVLTF.

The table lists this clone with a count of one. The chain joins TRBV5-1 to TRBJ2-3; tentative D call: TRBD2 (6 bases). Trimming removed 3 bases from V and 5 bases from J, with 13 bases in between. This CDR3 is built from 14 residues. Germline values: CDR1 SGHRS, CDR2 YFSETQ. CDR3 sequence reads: CASSSTSDGDTQYF. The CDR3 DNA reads TGCGCCAGCAGCTCGACTAGTGACGGAGATACGCAGTATTTT.

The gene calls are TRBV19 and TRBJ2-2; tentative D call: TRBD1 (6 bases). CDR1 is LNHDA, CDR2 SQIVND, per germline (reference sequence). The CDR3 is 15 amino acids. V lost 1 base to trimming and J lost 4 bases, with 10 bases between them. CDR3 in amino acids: CASSIVGASTGELFF. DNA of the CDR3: TGTGCCAGTAGTATAGTGGGGGCGAGCACCGGGGAGCTGTTTTTT.

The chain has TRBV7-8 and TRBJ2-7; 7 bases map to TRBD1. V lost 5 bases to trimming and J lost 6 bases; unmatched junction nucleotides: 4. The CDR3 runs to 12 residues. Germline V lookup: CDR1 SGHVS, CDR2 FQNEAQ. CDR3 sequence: CASSLTGVEQYF. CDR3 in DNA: TGTGCCAGCAGCCTCACAGGGGTCGAGCAGTACTTC.

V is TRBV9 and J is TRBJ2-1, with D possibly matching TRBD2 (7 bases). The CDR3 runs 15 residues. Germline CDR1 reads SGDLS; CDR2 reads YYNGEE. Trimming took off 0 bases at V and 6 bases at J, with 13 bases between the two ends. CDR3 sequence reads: CASSVGQGGGNEQFF. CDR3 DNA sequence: TGTGCCAGCAGCGTAGGGCAGGGAGGGGGCAATGAGCAGTTCTTC.

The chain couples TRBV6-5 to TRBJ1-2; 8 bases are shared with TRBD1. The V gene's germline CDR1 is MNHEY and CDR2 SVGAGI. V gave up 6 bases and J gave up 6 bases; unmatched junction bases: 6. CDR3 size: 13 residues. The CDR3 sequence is CASREGTGDGYTF. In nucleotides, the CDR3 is TGTGCCAGCAGGGAGGGGACAGGAGATGGCTACACCTTC.

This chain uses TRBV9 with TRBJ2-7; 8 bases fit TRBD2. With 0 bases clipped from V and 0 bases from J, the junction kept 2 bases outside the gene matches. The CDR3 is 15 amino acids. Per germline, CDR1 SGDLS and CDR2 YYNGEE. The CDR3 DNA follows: TGTGCCAGCAGCGTAGGTAGCGGGGCCTCCTACGAGCAGTACTTC. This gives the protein CASSVGSGASYEQYF. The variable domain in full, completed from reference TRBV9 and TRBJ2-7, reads DSGVTQTPKHLITATGQRVTLRCSPRSGDLSVYWYQQSLDQGLQFLIQYYNGEERAKGNILERFSAQQFPDLHSELNLSSLELGDSALYFCASSVGSGASYEQYFGPGTRLTVT.

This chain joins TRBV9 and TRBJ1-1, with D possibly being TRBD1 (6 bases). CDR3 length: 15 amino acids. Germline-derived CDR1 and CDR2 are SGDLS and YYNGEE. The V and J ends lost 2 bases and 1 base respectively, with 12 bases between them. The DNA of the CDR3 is TGTGCCAGCAGCGTGGGGCCGACAGGGAACACTGAAGCTTTCTTT. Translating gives CASSVGPTGNTEAFF.

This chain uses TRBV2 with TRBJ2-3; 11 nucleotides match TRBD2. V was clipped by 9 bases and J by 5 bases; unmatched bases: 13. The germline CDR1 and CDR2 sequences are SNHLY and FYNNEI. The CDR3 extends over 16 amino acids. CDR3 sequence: CARLSGGAPGGDTQYF. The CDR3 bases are TGTGCCAGGCTTAGCGGGGGGGCCCCTGGTGGAGATACGCAGTATTTT.

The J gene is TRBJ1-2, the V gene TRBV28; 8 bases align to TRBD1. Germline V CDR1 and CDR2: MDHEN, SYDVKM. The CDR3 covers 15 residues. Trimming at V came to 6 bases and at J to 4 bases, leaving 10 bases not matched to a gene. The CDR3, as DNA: TGTGCCAGCAGCCCGACAGGGGAAGATGGCTATGGCTACACCTTC. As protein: CASSPTGEDGYGYTF.

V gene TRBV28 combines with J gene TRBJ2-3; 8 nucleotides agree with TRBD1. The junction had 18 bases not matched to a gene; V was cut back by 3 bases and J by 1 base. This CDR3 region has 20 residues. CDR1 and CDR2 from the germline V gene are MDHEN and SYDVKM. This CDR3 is CASSFHPGTGDSRGTDTQYF. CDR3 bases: TGTGCCAGCAGTTTCCACCCCGGGACAGGTGATTCGAGGGGCACAGATACGCAGTATTTT.

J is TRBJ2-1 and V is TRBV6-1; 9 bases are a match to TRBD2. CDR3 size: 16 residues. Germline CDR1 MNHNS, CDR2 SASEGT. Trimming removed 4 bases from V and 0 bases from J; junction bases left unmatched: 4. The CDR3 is CASSVLRGGSYNEQFF. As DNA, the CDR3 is TGTGCCAGCAGTGTCTTGCGGGGGGGCTCCTACAATGAGCAGTTCTTC.

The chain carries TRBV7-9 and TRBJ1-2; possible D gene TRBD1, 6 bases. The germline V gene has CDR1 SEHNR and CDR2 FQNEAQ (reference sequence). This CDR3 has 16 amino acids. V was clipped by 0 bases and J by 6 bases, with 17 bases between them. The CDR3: CASSLAEQGTKDGYTF. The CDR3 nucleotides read TGTGCCAGCAGCTTAGCGGAACAGGGTACTAAGGATGGCTACACCTTC. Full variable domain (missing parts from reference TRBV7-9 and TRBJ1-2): DTGVSQNPRHKITKRGQNVTFRCDPISEHNRLYWYRQTLGQGPEFLTYFQNEAQLEKSRLLSDRFSAERPKGSFSTLEIQRTEQGDSAMYLCASSLAEQGTKDGYTFGSGTRLTVV.

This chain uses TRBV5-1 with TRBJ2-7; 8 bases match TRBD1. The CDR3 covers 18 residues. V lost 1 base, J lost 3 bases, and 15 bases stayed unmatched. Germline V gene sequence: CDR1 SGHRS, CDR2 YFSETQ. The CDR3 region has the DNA TGCGCCAGCAGCTTGTTCCCCCCGACAGGGGTTACGAGCTACGAGCAGTACTTC. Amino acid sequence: CASSLFPPTGVTSYEQYF.

The CDR3 bases are TGTGCCAGCAGCTTCTGGGACAGGGGGCTCTACGAGCAGTACTTC. This sequence encodes CASSFWDRGLYEQYF. The chain has TRBV7-8 and TRBJ2-7, with 12 positions matching TRBD1. V lost 3 bases, J lost 3 bases, and 3 bases stayed unmatched. Germline CDR1 and CDR2: SGHVS and FQNEAQ. The CDR3 totals 15 residues.

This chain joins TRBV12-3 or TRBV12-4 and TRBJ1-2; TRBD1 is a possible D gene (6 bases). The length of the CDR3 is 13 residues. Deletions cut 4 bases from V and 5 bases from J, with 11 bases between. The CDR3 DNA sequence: TGTGCCAGCAGTTACAGGGCGGTTTATGGCTACACCTTC. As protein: CASSYRAVYGYTF.

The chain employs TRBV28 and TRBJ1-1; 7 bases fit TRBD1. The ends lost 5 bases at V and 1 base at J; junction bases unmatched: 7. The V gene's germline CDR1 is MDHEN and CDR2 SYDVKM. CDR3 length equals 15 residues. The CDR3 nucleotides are TGTGCCAGCAGTCCCCACAGGGGTGCGAACACTGAAGCTTTCTTT. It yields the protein CASSPHRGANTEAFF.

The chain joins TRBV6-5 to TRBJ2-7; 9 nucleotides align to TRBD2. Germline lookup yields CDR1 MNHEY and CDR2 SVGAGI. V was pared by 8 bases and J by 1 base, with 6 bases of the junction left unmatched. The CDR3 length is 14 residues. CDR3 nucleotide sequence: TGTGCCAGCCTGAGCGGGGGGCCTTCCTACGAGCAGTACTTC. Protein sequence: CASLSGGPSYEQYF.